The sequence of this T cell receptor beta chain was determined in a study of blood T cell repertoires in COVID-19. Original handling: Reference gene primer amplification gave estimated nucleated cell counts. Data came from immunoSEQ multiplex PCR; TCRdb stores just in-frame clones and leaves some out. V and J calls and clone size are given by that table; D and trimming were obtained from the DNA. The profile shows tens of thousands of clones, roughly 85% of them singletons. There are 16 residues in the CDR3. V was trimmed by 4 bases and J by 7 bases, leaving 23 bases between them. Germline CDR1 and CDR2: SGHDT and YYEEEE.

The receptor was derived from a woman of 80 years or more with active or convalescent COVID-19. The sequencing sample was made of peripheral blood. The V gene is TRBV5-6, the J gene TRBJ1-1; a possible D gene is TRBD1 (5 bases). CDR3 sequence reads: CASSPTWGTQGSEAFF. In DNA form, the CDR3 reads TGTGCCAGCAGCCCCACCTGGGGAACCCAGGGAAGTGAAGCTTTCTTT.